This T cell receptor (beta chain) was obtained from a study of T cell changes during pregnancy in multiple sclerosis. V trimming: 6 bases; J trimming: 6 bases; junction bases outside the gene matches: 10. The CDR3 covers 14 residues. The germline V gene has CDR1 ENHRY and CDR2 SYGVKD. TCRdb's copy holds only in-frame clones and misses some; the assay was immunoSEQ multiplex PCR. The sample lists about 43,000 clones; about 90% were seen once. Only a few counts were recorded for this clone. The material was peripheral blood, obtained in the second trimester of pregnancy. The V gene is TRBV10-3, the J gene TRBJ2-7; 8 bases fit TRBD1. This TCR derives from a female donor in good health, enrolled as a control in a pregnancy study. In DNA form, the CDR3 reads TGTGCCATCAGCCCAGCAGGGGGCCATGCCGAGCAGTACTTC. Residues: CAISPAGGHAEQYF.